Shown below are 27 T cell receptor beta chains from a single sample sequenced in a study of blood T cell repertoires in COVID-19 (dated by TCRdb to about 2020). The library was prepared using the immunoSEQ multiplex PCR assay. TCRdb re-hosts the immuneACCESS table, in-frame sequences only. Its copies lack some clones; in the studies checked, an unresolved V gene accounts for under half of them, and the cause for the rest is not known. The table for this sample lists roughly 150,000 clones; 80% to 90% of them were counted only once. About 2% of the sample lies in the top ten. Sequencing was done on a sample of peripheral blood. The source of these receptors is a woman older than 75 with acute or convalescent COVID-19.

The chain uses TRBV7-2 and TRBJ1-1; D not resolved. The CDR3 sequence is 14 residues long. Per the germline V gene, CDR1 is SGHTA and CDR2 is FQGNSA. V lost 1 base, J lost 0 bases, and 6 bases lay in between. CDR3 coding DNA: TGTGCCAGCAGCTTAGACACAATGAACACTGAAGCTTTCTTT. Amino acids: CASSLDTMNTEAFF.

The chain couples TRBV19 to TRBJ1-5; D perhaps matches TRBD1 (6 bases). V lost 5 bases, J lost 1 base, and 21 bases lay in between. CDR1 LNHDA and CDR2 SQIVND come from the germline V gene (reference sequence). CDR3 length: 18 residues. The CDR3 DNA reads TGTGCCAGTAGTCCCGGACAGCGGGGGAGACTGAGCAATCAGCCCCAGCATTTT. This sequence encodes CASSPGQRGRLSNQPQHF.

The rearrangement joins TRBV4-3 to TRBJ1-2; D is perhaps TRBD1 (6 bases). The CDR3 length is 13 residues. The germline gives CDR1 LGHNA, CDR2 YSLEER. Trimming cost V 6 bases and J 4 bases, with 12 bases left between them. The chain's CDR3 is CASSSGEGYGYTF. In DNA form, the CDR3 reads TGCGCCAGCAGTTCAGGGGAGGGCTATGGCTACACCTTC.

This clone was observed a handful of times. This rearrangement joins TRBV11-2 to TRBJ2-2; no reliable D call. CDR1 and CDR2 (germline): SGHAT, FQNNGV. With 5 bases removed from V and 5 bases from J, the gap between germline ends came to 12 bases. The CDR3 loop spans 14 amino acids. CDR3 nucleotide sequence: TGTGCCAGCAGCGCCCGAACAGAGACCGGGGAGCTGTTTTTT. It codes for CASSARTETGELFF.

The genes are TRBV9 and TRBJ2-5, with TRBD2 as a possible D gene (5 bases). The CDR3 has 13 amino acids. Germline loops: CDR1 SGDLS, CDR2 YYNGEE. V was cut by 6 bases and J by 3 bases, with 12 bases left in between. CDR3 DNA: TGTGCCAGCAACGAAGGTAGCGAAGAGACCCAGTACTTC. Its translation is CASNEGSEETQYF.

The chain uses TRBV6-1 and TRBJ2-2, with TRBD1 as a possible D gene (5 bases). In germline, CDR1 is MNHNS, CDR2 SASEGT. The CDR3 spans 14 residues. The V end was cut by 1 base, the J end by 3 bases, with 6 bases between. The CDR3 sequence is CASSEGQYTGELFF. As DNA, the CDR3 is TGTGCCAGCAGTGAAGGACAGTACACCGGGGAGCTGTTTTTT.

The chain employs TRBV21-1 and TRBJ1-5; the D call of TRBD1 is as the table states it, not checked on the DNA. TRBV21-1 is assigned pseudogene status. The CDR3 is 16 residues long. The CDR3 DNA sequence: TGTGCCAGCAGCACTACGCCTACAGGTGATGGTCAGCCCCAGCATTTT. Amino acids: CASSTTPTGDGQPQHF.

This clone appeared once. The CDR3 loop is CASSLGLEWGGRGETQYF. CDR3 in DNA: TGTGCCAGCAGCTTGGGGCTGGAGTGGGGGGGCCGGGGGGAGACCCAGTACTTC. V usage is TRBV5-5 and J usage is TRBJ2-5; possible D gene TRBD2, 7 bases. The CDR3 contains 18 residues. CDR1 is SGHKS, CDR2 YYEKEE, per germline (reference sequence). V lost 0 bases and J lost 5, with 23 bases in between.

The genes are TRBV7-9 and TRBJ2-1, with TRBD2 as a possible D gene (6 bases). In germline, CDR1 is SEHNR, CDR2 FQNEAQ (reference sequence). The V and J ends lost 1 base and 5 bases respectively, with 6 bases between them. The CDR3 loop spans 13 amino acids. The CDR3 coding sequence is TGTGCCAGCAGCTTAGTAGCGGACAATGAGCAGTTCTTC. As protein: CASSLVADNEQFF.

CDR3 region: CASATDRRTYNEQFF. In DNA form, the CDR3 reads TGTGCCAGTGCGACGGACAGGCGTACCTACAATGAGCAGTTCTTC. This chain joins TRBV19 and TRBJ2-1; 7 positions agree with TRBD1. Germline V gene sequence: CDR1 LNHDA, CDR2 SQIVND (reference sequence). The CDR3 is made up of 15 amino acids. Trimming at V came to 8 bases and at J to 2 bases, leaving 9 bases not matched to a gene.

The chain carries TRBV5-4 and TRBJ2-4; perhaps TRBD1 as D (7 bases). Trimming stripped 0 bases from V and 5 bases from J, with 12 bases between. This CDR3 contains 15 residues. Germline-derived CDR1 and CDR2 are SGHNT and YYREEE (reference sequence). The CDR3 sequence is CASSLAGGPENIQYF. For the CDR3, the DNA is TGTGCCAGCAGCTTGGCAGGGGGGCCGGAAAACATTCAGTACTTC.

The chain is built from TRBV6-5 and TRBJ2-5; tentatively, D is TRBD2 (6 bases). The CDR3 spans 13 residues. The V end lost 4 bases, the J end lost 5 bases, and 11 bases lay between the germline ends. The germline gives CDR1 MNHEY, CDR2 SVGAGI. This CDR3 reads CASSSGEAETQYF. DNA for the CDR3: TGTGCCAGCAGTTCCGGGGAGGCCGAGACCCAGTACTTC.

The chain uses TRBV28 and TRBJ2-3, with TRBD1 matching 7 bases. The CDR3 loop spans 15 amino acids. V shed 3 bases, J shed 2 bases, and the junction held 5 bases outside the gene matches. Germline V gene sequence: CDR1 MDHEN, CDR2 SYDVKM. CDR3 protein: CASSFWQGVTDTQYF. CDR3 bases: TGTGCCAGCAGTTTTTGGCAGGGGGTCACAGATACGCAGTATTTT.

The V call is TRBV5-1, the J call TRBJ2-3; 7 bases match TRBD1. The CDR3 spans 15 residues. The germline V gene has CDR1 SGHRS and CDR2 YFSETQ. The V gene end was trimmed by 1 base and the J gene end by 2 bases; junction bases not matched to a gene: 4. CDR3 residues: CASSLKGAITDTQYF. The CDR3 bases are TGCGCCAGCAGCTTGAAGGGGGCGATCACAGATACGCAGTATTTT.

The CDR3 nucleotides read TGTGCCTGGAGTGTGGGAGGGCTCCGAGCCGGGGAGCTGTTTTTT. Its translation is CAWSVGGLRAGELFF. V and J are TRBV30 and TRBJ2-2; 7 bases are a match to TRBD2. The CDR3 is 15 residues long. V shed 0 bases and J 6 bases; nucleotides not matched to a gene: 7. The germline gives CDR1 GTSNPN, CDR2 SVGIG (reference sequence).

The chain uses TRBV6-5 and TRBJ1-1, with D unresolved. Trimming left V 0 bases short and J 1 base short, with 9 bases between. The CDR3 has 15 residues. From germline, CDR1 is MNHEY and CDR2 SVGAGI. In DNA form, the CDR3 reads TGTGCCAGCAGTTACTCAATCACGGGGAACACTGAAGCTTTCTTT. Translating it yields CASSYSITGNTEAFF.

The chain has TRBV7-8 and TRBJ2-1; TRBD2 agrees at 10 bases. CDR1 SGHVS and CDR2 FQNEAQ come from the germline V gene. The CDR3 runs 16 residues. V trimming: 5 bases; J trimming: 3 bases; junction bases outside the gene matches: 7. The CDR3 here is CASSLRTSGNYNEQFF. CDR3 DNA sequence: TGTGCCAGCAGCCTCCGGACTAGCGGAAACTACAATGAGCAGTTCTTC.

The chain links TRBV10-3 to TRBJ2-2, with 9 bases that match TRBD2. V was pared by 10 bases and J by 6 bases, with 6 bases of the junction left unmatched. This CDR3 region has 13 residues. Germline lookup yields CDR1 ENHRY and CDR2 SYGVKD. CDR3 amino acids: CASRGRDAGELFF. CDR3 sequence (DNA): TGTGCCAGTCGCGGGAGGGACGCCGGGGAGCTGTTTTTT.

V and J are TRBV5-6 and TRBJ1-5; TRBD1 is a possible D gene (6 bases). The germline CDR1 and CDR2 sequences are SGHDT and YYEEEE. The CDR3 has 14 residues. V was pared by 1 base and J by 7 bases, with 12 bases between. This CDR3 is CASSLQGLVQPQHF. Written as DNA, the CDR3 is TGTGCCAGCAGCTTGCAGGGGTTGGTGCAGCCCCAGCATTTT.

The V and J genes are TRBV25-1 and TRBJ1-3; possible D gene TRBD1, 6 bases. The germline V and J ends were trimmed by 6 bases and 1 base, with 13 bases remaining between them. Germline V gives CDR1 MGHDK, CDR2 SYGVNS. The CDR3 spans 15 residues. The CDR3 DNA is TGTGCCAGCAGCCTACAGGGTGGGTCTGGAAACACCATATATTTT. It translates to CASSLQGGSGNTIYF. Supplemented by reference TRBV25-1 and TRBJ1-3, the full variable domain reads EADIYQTPRYLVIGTGKKITLECSQTMGHDKMYWYQQDPGMELHLIHYSYGVNSTEKGDLSSESTVSRIRTEHFPLTLESARPSHTSQYLCASSLQGGSGNTIYFGEGSWLTVV.

This clone has a single count. This chain uses TRBV9 with TRBJ2-7, with 7 bases lining up with TRBD1. Trimming removed 0 bases from V and 4 bases from J; junction bases left unmatched: 4. The CDR3 is 14 amino acids. Germline CDR1 reads SGDLS; CDR2 reads YYNGEE. The CDR3, as DNA: TGTGCCAGCAGCGTAGTCGCACAGGGGTACGAGCAGTACTTC. Its translation is CASSVVAQGYEQYF.

The chain couples TRBV27 to TRBJ2-7; D gene uncertain. The CDR3 runs to 12 residues. V was cut by 4 bases and J by 8 bases, with 12 bases left in between. Germline CDR1 reads MNHEY; CDR2 reads SMNVEV (reference sequence). CDR3 sequence: CASSSSGSKQYF. The CDR3 coding sequence is TGTGCCAGCAGTTCCTCCGGGTCGAAGCAGTACTTC.

V and J are TRBV19 and TRBJ2-7, with a tentative D call TRBD2 (6 bases). CDR1 and CDR2 from the germline V gene are LNHDA and SQIVND (reference sequence). The CDR3 runs 12 residues. V lost 8 bases and J lost 6, with 14 bases in between. CDR3 region: CASSTGGFEQYF. The CDR3 bases are TGTGCCAGTTCGACTGGGGGGTTCGAGCAGTACTTC.

The V gene is TRBV27, the J gene TRBJ2-5, with D maybe TRBD1 (5 bases). Germline CDR1 MNHEY, CDR2 SMNVEV (reference sequence). V dropped 6 bases and J dropped 5 bases, with 13 bases sitting between them. The CDR3 length is 13 residues. The CDR3 DNA reads as TGTGCCAGCAGGTCAGGGTTGGAGGAGACCCAGTACTTC. It is translated as CASRSGLEETQYF.

This clone showed up just once. Here the CDR3 reads CASSLSKDRDGQPQHF. CDR3 nucleotide sequence: TGTGCCAGCAGCTTGAGTAAGGACAGGGACGGACAGCCCCAGCATTTT. V gene TRBV5-6 combines with J gene TRBJ1-5; 8 bases map to TRBD1. The CDR3 covers 16 residues. Germline assignment: CDR1 SGHDT and CDR2 YYEEEE. V was clipped by 1 base and J by 7 bases; unmatched bases: 10. The full variable domain, rest sourced from reference TRBV5-6 and TRBJ1-5, is DAGVTQSPTHLIKTRGQQVTLRCSPKSGHDTVSWYQQALGQGPQFIFQYYEEEERQRGNFPDRFSGHQFPNYSSELNVNALLLGDSALYLCASSLSKDRDGQPQHFGDGTRLSIL.

This CDR3 reads CASSQQIQGQQYF. The DNA of the CDR3 is TGTGCCAGCAGTCAACAAATCCAGGGGCAGCAGTACTTC. The chain couples TRBV9 to TRBJ2-7, with D perhaps TRBD1 (6 bases). This CDR3 has 13 residues. Per the germline V gene, CDR1 is SGDLS and CDR2 is YYNGEE. V was trimmed by 5 bases and J by 8 bases, leaving 17 bases between them.

V and J are TRBV28 and TRBJ1-2; D is ambiguous. The length of the CDR3 is 13 residues. Germline V gene data show CDR1 as MDHEN and CDR2 as SYDVKM. V lost 3 bases, J lost 0 bases, and 5 bases lay in between. CDR3 amino acids: CASSLRANYGYTF. The CDR3 nucleotides are TGTGCCAGCAGTTTGAGAGCTAACTATGGCTACACCTTC.